The rows below give T cell receptor beta chains drawn from one sample of a study of T-cell reconstitution after alpha-beta-depleted transplantation in children. TCRdb re-called the PCR reads through MiXCR, storing one row per CDR3 protein. The sample includes around 960,000 distinct CDR3 sequences, less than 30% of them seen just once. This sample comprised PBMCs, mostly from graft donor cells, obtained 360 days after TCRalphabeta/CD19-depleted stem cell transplant. The receptors here all came from a boy in the first two years of life who had a stem cell transplant for SCID, so the T cells may come from the graft donor. CDR3s include the opening cysteine and the closing phenylalanine or tryptophan. Size tells how often a clone was seen (once, few, many) or the class of an expanded clone, and some rows leave it out.

TRBV20-1 few CSAPSNSGANVLTF
TRBV20-1 few CSARDLRGADYEQYF
TRBV2 NA CASRDRGDEQYF
TRBV7-2 NA CASSLPGPRGNYGYTF
TRBV20-1 NA CSAPRDRSTDTQYF
TRBV5-1 NA CASSSLGPQGARETQYF
TRBV29-1 NA CSVDGLHNTETQYF
TRBV7-2 many CASSTQGTEAFF
TRBV15 few CATRIQGNTGELFF
TRBV12-3/TRBV12-4 NA CASSFPRTAMNTEAFF
TRBV15 NA CATSSPPQGATEAFF
TRBV18 NA CASSLDRGVYQPQHF
TRBV4-1 NA CASSHQGGNEAFF
TRBV9 NA CASSVEWGKVSSYNEQFF
TRBV28 few CASSTQQGSPGTQYF
TRBV12-3/TRBV12-4 NA CASSQNPGHLQETQYF
TRBV4-1 NA CASSHRTGRTYNEQFF
TRBV10-3 NA CAISPTRQGVTTDTQYF
TRBV6-2/TRBV6-3 NA CASSYPSGTGGDTQYF
TRBV2 NA CASNRLAGGTDTQYF
TRBV4-2 many CASSQGAPPRIYNEQFF
TRBV4-1 few CASSPLGAKPSYTGELFF
TRBV6-2/TRBV6-3 few CASSSTASNQPQHF
TRBV24-1 NA CATSGKTSGGAGEQFF
TRBV12-3/TRBV12-4 NA CASKPKLASTGELFF
TRBV5-1 NA CASSSRQGRSNTEAFF
TRBV12-3/TRBV12-4 NA CASSPPPKGQGYNEQFF
TRBV28 few CASSSPFGTTSNQPQHF
TRBV2 NA CASSGGTSSSTDTQYF
TRBV10-3 few CAISPSNPAGPTTGELFF
TRBV5-1 few CASSLPGTLLTDTQYF